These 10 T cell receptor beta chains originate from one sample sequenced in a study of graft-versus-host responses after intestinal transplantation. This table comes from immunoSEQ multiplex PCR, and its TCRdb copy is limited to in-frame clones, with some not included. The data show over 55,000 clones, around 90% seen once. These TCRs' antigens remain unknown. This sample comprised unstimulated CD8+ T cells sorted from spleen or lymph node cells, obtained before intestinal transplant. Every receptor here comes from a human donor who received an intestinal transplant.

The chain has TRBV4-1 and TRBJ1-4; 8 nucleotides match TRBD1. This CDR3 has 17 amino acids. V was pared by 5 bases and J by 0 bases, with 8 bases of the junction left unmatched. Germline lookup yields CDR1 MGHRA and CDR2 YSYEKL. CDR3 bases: TGCGCCAGCAGCTTCAGGCCGGGACAGGCAACTAATGAAAAACTGTTTTTT. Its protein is CASSFRPGQATNEKLFF.

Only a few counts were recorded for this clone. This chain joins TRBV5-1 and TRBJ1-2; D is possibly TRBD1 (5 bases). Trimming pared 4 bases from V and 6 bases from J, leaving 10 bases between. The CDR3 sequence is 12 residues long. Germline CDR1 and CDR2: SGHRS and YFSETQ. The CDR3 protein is CASSPAGNGYTF. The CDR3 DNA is TGCGCCAGCAGCCCGGCAGGGAATGGCTACACCTTC.

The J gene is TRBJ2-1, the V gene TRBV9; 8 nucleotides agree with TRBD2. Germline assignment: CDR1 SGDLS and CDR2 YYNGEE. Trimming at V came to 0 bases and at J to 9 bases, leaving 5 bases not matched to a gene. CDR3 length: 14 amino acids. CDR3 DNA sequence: TGTGCCAGCAGCGTAGGCGGGGGGATTCGTGAGCAGTTCTTC. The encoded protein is CASSVGGGIREQFF.

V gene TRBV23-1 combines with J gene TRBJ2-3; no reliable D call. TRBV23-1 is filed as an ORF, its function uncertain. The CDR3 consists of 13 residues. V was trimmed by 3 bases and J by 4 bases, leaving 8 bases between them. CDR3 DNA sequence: TGCGCCAGCAGTCACCTATCCTCAGATACGCAGTATTTT. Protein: CASSHLSSDTQYF.

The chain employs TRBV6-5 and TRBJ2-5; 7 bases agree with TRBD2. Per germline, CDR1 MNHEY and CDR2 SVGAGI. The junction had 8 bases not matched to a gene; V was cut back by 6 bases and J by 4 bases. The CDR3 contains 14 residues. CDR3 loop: CASSRPGEGETQYF. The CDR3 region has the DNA TGTGCCAGCAGCCGTCCCGGGGAGGGAGAGACCCAGTACTTC.

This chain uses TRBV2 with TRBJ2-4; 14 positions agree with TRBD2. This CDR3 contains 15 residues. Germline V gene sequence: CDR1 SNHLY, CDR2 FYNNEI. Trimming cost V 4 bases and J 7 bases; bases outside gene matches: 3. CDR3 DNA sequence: TGTGCCAGCAGTGCGGGGACTAGCGGGGGTAACATTCAGTACTTC. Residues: CASSAGTSGGNIQYF.

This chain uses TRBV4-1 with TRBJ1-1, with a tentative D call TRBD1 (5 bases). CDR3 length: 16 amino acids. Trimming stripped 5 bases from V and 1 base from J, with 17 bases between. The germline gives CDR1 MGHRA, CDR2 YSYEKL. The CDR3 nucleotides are TGCGCCAGCAGCTCGCGCGAATCAGGGTGGAACACTGAAGCTTTCTTT. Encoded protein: CASSSRESGWNTEAFF.

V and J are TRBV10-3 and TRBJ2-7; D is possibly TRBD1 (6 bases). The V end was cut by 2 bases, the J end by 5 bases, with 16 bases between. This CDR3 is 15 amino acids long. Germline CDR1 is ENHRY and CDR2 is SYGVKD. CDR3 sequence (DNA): TGTGCCATCAGTGAGATCCGGCAGGGGATCAACGAGCAGTACTTC. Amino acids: CAISEIRQGINEQYF.

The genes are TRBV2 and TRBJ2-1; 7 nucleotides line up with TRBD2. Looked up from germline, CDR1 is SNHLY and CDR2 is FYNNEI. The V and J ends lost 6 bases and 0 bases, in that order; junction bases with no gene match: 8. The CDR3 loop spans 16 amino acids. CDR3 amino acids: CASSFSGESSYNEQFF. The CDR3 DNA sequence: TGTGCCAGCAGCTTCAGCGGGGAGAGCTCCTACAATGAGCAGTTCTTC.

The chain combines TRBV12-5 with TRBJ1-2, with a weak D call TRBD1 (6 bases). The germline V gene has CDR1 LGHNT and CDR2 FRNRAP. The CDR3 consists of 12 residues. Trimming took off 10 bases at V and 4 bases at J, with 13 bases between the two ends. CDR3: CATSGQSYGYTF. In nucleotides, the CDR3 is TGTGCTACCTCCGGACAGAGCTATGGCTACACCTTC.